Each of the 8 T cell receptor beta chains below was sequenced from the same sample in a study of CD8 T cells in ankylosing spondylitis. TCRdb redid the calling of the 5' RACE reads with MiXCR, one entry per CDR3 protein. The data hold about 300,000 distinct CDR3 sequences, with 11% observed a single time. Sample: blood, either unsorted or a sorted T cell fraction (not recorded which). The receptors come from a female donor with ankylosing spondylitis or in good health (not recorded which).

Comment on this clonotype: At one end, the junction sequence differs from germline, possibly due to a read error. The genes are TRBV3-1 and TRBJ1-4; D remains ambiguous. The CDR3 contains 15 residues. Germline CDR1 reads LGHDT; CDR2 reads YNNKEL (reference sequence). The CDR3 protein is CATSQYAALNEKLFF. In DNA form, the CDR3 reads TGTGCCACCAGCCAATATGCGGCGTTGAATGAAAAACTGTTTTTT.

This clonotype came up many times. The gene calls are TRBV20-1 and TRBJ2-3, with TRBD2 matching 7 bases. The V gene's germline CDR1 is DFQATT and CDR2 SNEGSKA (reference sequence). This CDR3 spans 17 amino acids. J lost 7 bases, V lost 6 bases, and 22 bases had no gene match. The CDR3 nucleotides read TGCAGTGCCGTTAAGGGAGTCGGAGGGACTACGAGGAATACGCAGTATTTT. Amino acid sequence: CSAVKGVGGTTRNTQYF.

In this sample, this clonotype turned up a few times. This chain links TRBV12-3 or TRBV12-4 with TRBJ2-3; D not resolved. V lost 8 bases and J lost 0, with 12 bases in between. CDR3 length: 14 residues. The CDR3 loop reads CASGNPRSTDTQYF. The DNA for the CDR3 is TGTGCCAGCGGTAACCCGCGGAGCACAGATACGCAGTATTTT.

This clonotype was seen more than once but under ten times. The CDR3: CASSPEGVTDTQYF. The CDR3 region has the DNA TGTGCCAGCTCACCAGAGGGGGTCACAGATACGCAGTATTTT. The chain joins TRBV18 to TRBJ2-3; TRBD1 might be the D (6 bases). CDR1 KGHSH and CDR2 LQKENI come from the germline V gene. The CDR3 loop spans 14 amino acids. The V end was cut by 2 bases, the J end by 2 bases, with 8 bases between.

Ten or more counts support this clonotype. This chain joins TRBV4-3 and TRBJ2-2; D ambiguous. The V end was cut by 1 base, the J end by 1 base, with 7 bases between. The CDR3 extends over 15 amino acids. CDR1 and CDR2 (germline): LGHNA, YSLEER. The CDR3 is CASSQGRLNTGELFF. The CDR3 region has the DNA TGCGCCAGCAGCCAAGGCAGGCTGAACACCGGGGAGCTGTTTTTT.

This clonotype was detected ten times or more. The rearrangement uses TRBV10-3 and TRBJ1-3; D is unresolved. The V end lost 6 bases, the J end lost 0 bases, and 12 bases lay between the germline ends. The germline V gene encodes CDR1 ENHRY and CDR2 SYGVKD. The CDR3 has 15 residues. The CDR3 sequence is CAISDPIDSGNTIYF. CDR3 bases: TGTGCCATCAGCGACCCCATAGACTCTGGAAACACCATATATTTT.

Regarding this clonotype: With a much larger clone just one base away, this may be a read error. The V call is TRBV12-3 or TRBV12-4, the J call TRBJ2-2; 9 bases agree with TRBD1. The CDR3 has 18 amino acids. V trimming: 8 bases; J trimming: 6 bases; junction bases outside the gene matches: 19. This CDR3 is CASCDSDRGYNPSGELFF. The CDR3 nucleotides read TGTGCCAGCTGCGATTCAGACAGGGGGTACAATCCTTCCGGGGAGCTGTTTTTT.

Turning to this clonotype: A read error may explain this, as a much larger clone is one base away. The rearrangement joins TRBV7-6 to TRBJ2-5; D call uncertain. This CDR3 contains 16 residues. Germline CDR1 is SGHVS and CDR2 is FNYEAQ. The DNA for the CDR3 is TGTCCCAGCAGCCCAACATTGCTTGCGAATCAAGAGACCCAGTACTTC. Translating it yields CPSSPTLLANQETQYF.